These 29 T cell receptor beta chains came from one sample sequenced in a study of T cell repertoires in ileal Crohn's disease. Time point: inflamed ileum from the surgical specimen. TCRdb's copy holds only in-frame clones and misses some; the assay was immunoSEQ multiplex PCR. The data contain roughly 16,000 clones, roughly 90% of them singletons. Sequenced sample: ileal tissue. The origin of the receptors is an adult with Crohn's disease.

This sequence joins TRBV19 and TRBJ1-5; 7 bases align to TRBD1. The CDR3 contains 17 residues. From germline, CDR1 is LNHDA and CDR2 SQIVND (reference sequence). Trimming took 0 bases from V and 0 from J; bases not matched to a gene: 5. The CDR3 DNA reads TGTGCCAGTAGTATAGAGGCAGGGACAGATAGCAATCAGCCCCAGCATTTT. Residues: CASSIEAGTDSNQPQHF.

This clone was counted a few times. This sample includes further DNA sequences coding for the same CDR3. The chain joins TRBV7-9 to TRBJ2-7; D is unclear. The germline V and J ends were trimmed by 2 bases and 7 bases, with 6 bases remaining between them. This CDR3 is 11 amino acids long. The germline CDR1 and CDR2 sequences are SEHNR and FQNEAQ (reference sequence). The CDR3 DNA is TGTGCCAGCAGCTTAATTGGAGAGCAGTACTTC. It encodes CASSLIGEQYF. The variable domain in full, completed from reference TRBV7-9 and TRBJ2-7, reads DTGVSQNPRHKITKRGQNVTFRCDPISEHNRLYWYRQTLGQGPEFLTYFQNEAQLEKSRLLSDRFSAERPKGSFSTLEIQRTEQGDSAMYLCASSLIGEQYFGPGTRLTVT.

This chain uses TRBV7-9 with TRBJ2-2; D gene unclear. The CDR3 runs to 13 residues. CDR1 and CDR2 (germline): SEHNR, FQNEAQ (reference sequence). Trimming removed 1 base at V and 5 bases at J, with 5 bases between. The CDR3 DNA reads TGTGCCAGCAGCTTAGGCAGAACCGGGGAGCTGTTTTTT. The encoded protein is CASSLGRTGELFF.

CDR3 region: CASSLGGPLVEQFF. As DNA, the CDR3 is TGTGCCAGCAGCTTAGGTGGACCCCTCGTTGAGCAGTTCTTC. The chain recombines TRBV7-6 with TRBJ2-1; D gene uncertain. CDR1 is SGHVS and CDR2 is FNYEAQ in the germline V gene. V dropped 1 base and J dropped 9 bases, with 13 bases sitting between them. The CDR3 totals 14 residues.

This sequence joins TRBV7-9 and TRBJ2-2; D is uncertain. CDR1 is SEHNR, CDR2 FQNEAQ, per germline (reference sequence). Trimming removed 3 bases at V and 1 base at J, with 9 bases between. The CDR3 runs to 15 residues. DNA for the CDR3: TGTGCCAGCAGCTTTCAGGCGGTGAACACCGGGGAGCTGTTTTTT. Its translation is CASSFQAVNTGELFF.

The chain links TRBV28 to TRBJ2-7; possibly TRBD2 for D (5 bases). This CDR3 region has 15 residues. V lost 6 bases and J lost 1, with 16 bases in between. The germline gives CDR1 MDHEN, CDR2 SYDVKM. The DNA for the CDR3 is TGTGCCAGCAGACCCACCGGAGGAGCGTCCTACGAGCAGTACTTC. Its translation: CASRPTGGASYEQYF.

The CDR3 is CASSQDIGVTEAFF. CDR3 in DNA: TGTGCCAGCAGCCAAGATATCGGTGTCACTGAAGCTTTCTTT. The chain couples TRBV4-2 to TRBJ1-1; D remains unclear. Germline CDR1 is LGHNA and CDR2 is YNFKEQ. V was pared by 0 bases and J by 4 bases, with 9 bases between. There are 14 residues in the CDR3.

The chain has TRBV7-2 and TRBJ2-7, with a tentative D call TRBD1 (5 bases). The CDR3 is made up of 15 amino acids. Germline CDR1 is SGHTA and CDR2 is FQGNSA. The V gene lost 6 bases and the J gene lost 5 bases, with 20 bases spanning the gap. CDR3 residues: CASSRQQDLRNEQYF. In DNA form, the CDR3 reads TGTGCCAGCAGTCGACAGCAAGACCTCCGGAACGAGCAGTACTTC.

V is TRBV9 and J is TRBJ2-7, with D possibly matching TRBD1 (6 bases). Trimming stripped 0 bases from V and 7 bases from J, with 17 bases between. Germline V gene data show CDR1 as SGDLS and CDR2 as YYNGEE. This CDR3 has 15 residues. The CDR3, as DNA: TGTGCCAGCAGCGTAGGGACAACAGGGTCGGGGGAGCAGTACTTC. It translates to CASSVGTTGSGEQYF. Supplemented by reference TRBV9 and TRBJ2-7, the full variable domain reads DSGVTQTPKHLITATGQRVTLRCSPRSGDLSVYWYQQSLDQGLQFLIQYYNGEERAKGNILERFSAQQFPDLHSELNLSSLELGDSALYFCASSVGTTGSGEQYFGPGTRLTVT.

The CDR3 reads CASSPPRQRPHF. CDR3 DNA sequence: TGTGCCAGCAGTCCGCCTCGGCAGAGGCCGCATTTT. This rearrangement joins TRBV28 to TRBJ1-5; no definite D call. The ends were cut back, 5 bases at V and 15 bases at J, with 17 bases in the middle. Germline values: CDR1 MDHEN, CDR2 SYDVKM. The CDR3 has 12 amino acids.

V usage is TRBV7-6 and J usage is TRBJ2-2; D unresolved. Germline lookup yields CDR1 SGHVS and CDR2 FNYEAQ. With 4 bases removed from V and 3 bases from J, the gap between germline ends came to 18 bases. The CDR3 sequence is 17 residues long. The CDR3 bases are TGTGCCAGCAGCTACAACAGTCGGGTTGTGGACACCGGGGAGCTGTTTTTT. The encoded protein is CASSYNSRVVDTGELFF.

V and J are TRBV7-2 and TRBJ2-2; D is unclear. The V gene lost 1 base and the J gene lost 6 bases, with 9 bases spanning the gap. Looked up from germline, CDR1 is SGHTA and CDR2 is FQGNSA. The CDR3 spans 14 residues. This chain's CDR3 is CASSLVVLAGELFF. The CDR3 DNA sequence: TGTGCCAGCAGCTTAGTGGTGCTAGCCGGGGAGCTGTTTTTT.

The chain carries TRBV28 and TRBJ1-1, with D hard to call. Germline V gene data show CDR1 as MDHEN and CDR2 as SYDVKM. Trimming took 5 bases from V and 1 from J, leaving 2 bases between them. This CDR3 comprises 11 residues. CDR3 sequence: CASSPNTEAFF. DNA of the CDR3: TGTGCCAGCAGTCCGAACACTGAAGCTTTCTTT.

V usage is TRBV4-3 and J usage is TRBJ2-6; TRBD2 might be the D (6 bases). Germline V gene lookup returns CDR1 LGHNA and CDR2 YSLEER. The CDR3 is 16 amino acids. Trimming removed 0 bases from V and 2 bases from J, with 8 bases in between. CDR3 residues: CASSQDAGPGANVLTF. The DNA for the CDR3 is TGCGCCAGCAGCCAAGATGCGGGGCCTGGGGCCAACGTCCTGACTTTC.

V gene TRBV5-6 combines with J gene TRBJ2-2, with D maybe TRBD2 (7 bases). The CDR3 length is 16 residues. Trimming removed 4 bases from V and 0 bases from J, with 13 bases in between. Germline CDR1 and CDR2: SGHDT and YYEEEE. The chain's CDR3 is CASSHVGGANTGELFF. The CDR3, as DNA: TGTGCCAGCAGCCACGTAGGGGGGGCGAACACCGGGGAGCTGTTTTTT.

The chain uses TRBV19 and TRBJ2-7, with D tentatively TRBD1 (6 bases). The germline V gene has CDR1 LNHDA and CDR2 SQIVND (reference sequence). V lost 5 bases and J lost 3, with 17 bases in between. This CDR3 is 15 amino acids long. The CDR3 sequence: CASSLERGQRYEQYF. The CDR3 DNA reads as TGTGCCAGTAGTCTTGAACGAGGACAGCGCTACGAGCAGTACTTC.

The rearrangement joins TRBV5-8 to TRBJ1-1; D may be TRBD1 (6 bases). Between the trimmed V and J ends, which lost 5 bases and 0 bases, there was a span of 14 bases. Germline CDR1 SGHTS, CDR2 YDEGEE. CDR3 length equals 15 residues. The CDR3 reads CASRQEGVLNTEAFF. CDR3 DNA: TGTGCCAGCAGGCAGGAGGGGGTTTTGAACACTGAAGCTTTCTTT.

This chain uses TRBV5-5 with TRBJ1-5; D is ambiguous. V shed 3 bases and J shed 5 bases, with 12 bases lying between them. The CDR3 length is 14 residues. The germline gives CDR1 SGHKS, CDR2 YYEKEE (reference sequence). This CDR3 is CASSYGETHQPQHF. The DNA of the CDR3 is TGTGCCAGCAGCTACGGGGAGACCCATCAGCCCCAGCATTTT.

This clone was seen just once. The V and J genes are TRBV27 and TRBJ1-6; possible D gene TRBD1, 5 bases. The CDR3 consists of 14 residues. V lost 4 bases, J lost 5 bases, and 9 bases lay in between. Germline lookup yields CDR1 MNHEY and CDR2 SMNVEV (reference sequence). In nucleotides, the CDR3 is TGTGCCAGCAGTTGGGACGCCGATAATTCACCCCTCCACTTT. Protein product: CASSWDADNSPLHF.

CDR3 nucleotides: TGTGCCAGCAGACCCGGGACAGGGGTTAGTACTGAAGCTTTCTTT. This codes for CASRPGTGVSTEAFF. The chain couples TRBV9 to TRBJ1-1; 10 bases agree with TRBD1. The germline CDR1 and CDR2 sequences are SGDLS and YYNGEE. V was pared by 5 bases and J by 5 bases, with 9 bases of the junction left unmatched. The CDR3 totals 15 residues.

The CDR3 nucleotides read TGCGCCAGCAGCTTGGAACAGTTTAATGAAAAACTGTTTTTT. Translating it yields CASSLEQFNEKLFF. This chain connects TRBV5-1 to TRBJ1-4; D gene ambiguous. V was cut by 0 bases and J by 4 bases, with 7 bases left in between. Germline lookup yields CDR1 SGHRS and CDR2 YFSETQ. The CDR3 covers 14 residues.

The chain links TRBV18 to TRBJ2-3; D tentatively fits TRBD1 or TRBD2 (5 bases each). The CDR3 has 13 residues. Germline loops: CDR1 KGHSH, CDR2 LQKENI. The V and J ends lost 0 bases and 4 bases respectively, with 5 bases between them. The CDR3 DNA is TGTGCCAGCTCACCACCGGGGGCAGATACGCAGTATTTT. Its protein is CASSPPGADTQYF. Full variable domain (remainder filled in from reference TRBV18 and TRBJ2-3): NAGVMQNPRHLVRRRGQEARLRCSPMKGHSHVYWYRQLPEEGLKFMVYLQKENIIDESGMPKERFSAEFPKEGPSILRIQQVVRGDSAAYFCASSPPGADTQYFGPGTRLTVL.

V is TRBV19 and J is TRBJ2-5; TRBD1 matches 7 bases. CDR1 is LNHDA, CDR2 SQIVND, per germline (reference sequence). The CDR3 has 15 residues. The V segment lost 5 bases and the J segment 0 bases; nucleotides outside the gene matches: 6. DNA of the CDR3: TGTGCCAGTAGTCCGGGACAGAACTACCAAGAGACCCAGTACTTC. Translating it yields CASSPGQNYQETQYF. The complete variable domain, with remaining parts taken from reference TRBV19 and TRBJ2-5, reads DGGITQSPKYLFRKEGQNVTLSCEQNLNHDAMYWYRQDPGQGLRLIYYSQIVNDFQKGDIAEGYSVSREKKESFPLTVTSAQKNPTAFYLCASSPGQNYQETQYFGPGTRLLVL.

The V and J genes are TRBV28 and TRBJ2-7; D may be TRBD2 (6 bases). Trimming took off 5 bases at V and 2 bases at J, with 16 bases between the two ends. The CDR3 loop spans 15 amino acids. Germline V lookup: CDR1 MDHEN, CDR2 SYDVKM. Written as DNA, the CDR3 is TGTGCCAGCAGTCCTCCGGGACTGGAAGCCTACGAGCAGTACTTC. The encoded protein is CASSPPGLEAYEQYF.

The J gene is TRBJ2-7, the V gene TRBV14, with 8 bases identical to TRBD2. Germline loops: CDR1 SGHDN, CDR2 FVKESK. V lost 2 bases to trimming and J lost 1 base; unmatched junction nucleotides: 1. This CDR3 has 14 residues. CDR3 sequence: CASSQTSGSYEQYF. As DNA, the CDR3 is TGTGCCAGCAGCCAAACTAGCGGATCCTACGAGCAGTACTTC.

The CDR3 sequence: CASSSTVGGEKLFF. In DNA form, the CDR3 reads TGTGCCAGCAGTTCTACGGTAGGAGGCGAAAAACTGTTTTTT. The genes are TRBV27 and TRBJ1-4; D gene unclear. CDR1 and CDR2 (germline): MNHEY, SMNVEV (reference sequence). This CDR3 comprises 14 residues. The ends were cut back, 4 bases at V and 8 bases at J, with 14 bases in the middle.

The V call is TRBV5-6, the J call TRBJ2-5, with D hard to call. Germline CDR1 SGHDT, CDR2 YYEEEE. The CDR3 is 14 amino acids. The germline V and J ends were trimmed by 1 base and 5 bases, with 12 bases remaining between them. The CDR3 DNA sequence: TGTGCCAGCAGCTTGTTGAGGAGTTGGGAGACCCAGTACTTC. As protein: CASSLLRSWETQYF.

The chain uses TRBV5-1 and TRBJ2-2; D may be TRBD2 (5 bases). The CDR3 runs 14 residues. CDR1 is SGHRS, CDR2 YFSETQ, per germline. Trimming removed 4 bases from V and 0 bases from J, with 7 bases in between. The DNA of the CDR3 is TGCGCCAGCAGCCCGGGAACGAACACCGGGGAGCTGTTTTTT. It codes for CASSPGTNTGELFF.

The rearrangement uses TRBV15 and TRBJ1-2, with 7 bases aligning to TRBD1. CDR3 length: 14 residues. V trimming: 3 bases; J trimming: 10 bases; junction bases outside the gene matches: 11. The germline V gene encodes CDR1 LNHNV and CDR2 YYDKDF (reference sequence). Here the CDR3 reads CATSSPRDSDVYTF. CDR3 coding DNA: TGTGCCACCAGCAGCCCCCGGGACAGTGATGTCTACACCTTC.